This passage covers 5 T cell receptor beta chains from one sample sequenced in a study of shared clonotypes between healthy human individuals. It was CD45RO-negative cells, positively selected for CCR7, that made up naive CD8 cells, with terminally differentiated effector memory CD45RA+ cells excluded. Sequencing was performed with immunoSEQ multiplex PCR; in TCRdb, only in-frame clones are kept and a portion is missing. The sample holds about 2 million clones; approximately 94% are singletons and the top ten take more than 0.95%. The sequenced material came from naive CD8+ T cells sorted from blood. The receptor source for this set is a man aged 18-30 years in good health.

This chain links TRBV7-9 with TRBJ2-4; D perhaps matches TRBD1 (6 bases). The CDR3 is made up of 15 amino acids. The germline V gene encodes CDR1 SEHNR and CDR2 FQNEAQ (reference sequence). The V end lost 10 bases, the J end lost 0 bases, and 16 bases lay between the germline ends. The chain's CDR3 is CAILGGDSAKNIQYF. CDR3 bases: TGTGCCATTCTTGGGGGCGACTCAGCCAAAAACATTCAGTACTTC.

The rearrangement uses TRBV14 and TRBJ1-2; the D is unclear. In germline, CDR1 is SGHDN, CDR2 FVKESK. Trimming removed 1 base from V and 4 bases from J, with 10 bases in between. The CDR3 loop spans 14 amino acids. CDR3 DNA: TGTGCCAGCAGCCAAGGGAATGGGTTCTATGGCTACACCTTC. Encoded protein: CASSQGNGFYGYTF.

This clone was counted only a few times. The chain is built from TRBV5-1 and TRBJ2-1, with 7 bases lining up with TRBD1. Germline values: CDR1 SGHRS, CDR2 YFSETQ. The CDR3 covers 15 residues. Trimming removed 0 bases from V and 3 bases from J; junction bases left unmatched: 3. This CDR3 is CASSLEQGIYNEQFF. The DNA for the CDR3 is TGCGCCAGCAGCTTGGAACAGGGGATCTACAATGAGCAGTTCTTC.

The CDR3 region is CASSFMTGDFPYEQYF. CDR3 DNA sequence: TGTGCCAGCAGTTTTATGACAGGGGATTTCCCCTACGAGCAGTACTTC. The chain recombines TRBV28 with TRBJ2-7, with 8 bases identical to TRBD1. The V segment lost 3 bases and the J segment 2 bases; nucleotides outside the gene matches: 9. Germline loops: CDR1 MDHEN, CDR2 SYDVKM. The CDR3 has 16 residues. Full variable domain (rest looked up from reference TRBV28 and TRBJ2-7): DVKVTQSSRYLVKRTGEKVFLECVQDMDHENMFWYRQDPGLGLRLIYFSYDVKMKEKGDIPEGYSVSREKKERFSLILESASTNQTSMYLCASSFMTGDFPYEQYFGPGTRLTVT.

The rearrangement joins TRBV18 to TRBJ2-3, with a tentative D call TRBD2 (6 bases). Deletions cut 3 bases from V and 6 bases from J, with 16 bases between. This CDR3 comprises 15 residues. Germline loops: CDR1 KGHSH, CDR2 LQKENI. The CDR3 DNA follows: TGTGCCAGCTCACCTATTGGAGGGGATGGTGATACGCAGTATTTT. It encodes CASSPIGGDGDTQYF.